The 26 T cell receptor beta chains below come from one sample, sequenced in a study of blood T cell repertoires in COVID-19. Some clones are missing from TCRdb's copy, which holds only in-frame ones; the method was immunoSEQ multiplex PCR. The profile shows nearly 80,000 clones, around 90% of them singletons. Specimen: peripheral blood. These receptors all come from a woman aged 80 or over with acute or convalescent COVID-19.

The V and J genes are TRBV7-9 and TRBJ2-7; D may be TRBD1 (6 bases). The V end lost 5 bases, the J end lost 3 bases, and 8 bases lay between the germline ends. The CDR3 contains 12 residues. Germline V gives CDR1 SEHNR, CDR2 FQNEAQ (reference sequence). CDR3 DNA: TGTGCCAGCAGCCGGGACAACTACGAGCAGTACTTC. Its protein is CASSRDNYEQYF.

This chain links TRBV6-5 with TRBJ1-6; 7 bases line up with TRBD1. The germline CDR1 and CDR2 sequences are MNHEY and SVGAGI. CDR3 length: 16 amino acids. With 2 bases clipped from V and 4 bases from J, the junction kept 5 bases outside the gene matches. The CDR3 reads CASSYRGTAYNSPLHF. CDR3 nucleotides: TGTGCCAGCAGTTACCGCGGGACAGCTTATAATTCACCCCTCCACTTT.

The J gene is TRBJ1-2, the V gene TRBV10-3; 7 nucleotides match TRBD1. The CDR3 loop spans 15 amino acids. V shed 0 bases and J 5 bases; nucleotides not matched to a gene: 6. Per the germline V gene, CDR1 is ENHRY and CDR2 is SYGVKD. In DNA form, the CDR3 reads TGTGCCATCAGTGAGTCTGTAGGGGGCGAATATGGCTACACCTTC. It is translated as CAISESVGGEYGYTF.

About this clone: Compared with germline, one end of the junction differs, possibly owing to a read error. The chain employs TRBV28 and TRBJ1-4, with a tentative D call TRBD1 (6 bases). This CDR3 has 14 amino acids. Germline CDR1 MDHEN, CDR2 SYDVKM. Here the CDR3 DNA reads TGTGCCTCAAAAGCCGGGACAACCAATGAAAAACTGTTTTTT. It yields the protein CASKAGTTNEKLFF.

The CDR3 here is CASSSLQGRQPQHF. CDR3 DNA sequence: TGTGCCAGTAGTTCACTTCAGGGGCGCCAGCCCCAGCATTTT. The rearrangement joins TRBV19 to TRBJ1-5; possible D gene TRBD1, 6 bases. The CDR3 runs to 14 residues. The germline V gene encodes CDR1 LNHDA and CDR2 SQIVND (reference sequence). V dropped 5 bases and J dropped 7 bases, with 15 bases sitting between them.

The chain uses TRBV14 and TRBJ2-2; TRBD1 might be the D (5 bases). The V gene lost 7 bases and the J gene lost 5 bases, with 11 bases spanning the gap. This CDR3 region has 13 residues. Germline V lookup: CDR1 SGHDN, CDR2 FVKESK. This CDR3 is CASTPQGTGELFF. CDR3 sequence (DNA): TGTGCCAGCACCCCCCAGGGTACCGGGGAGCTGTTTTTT.

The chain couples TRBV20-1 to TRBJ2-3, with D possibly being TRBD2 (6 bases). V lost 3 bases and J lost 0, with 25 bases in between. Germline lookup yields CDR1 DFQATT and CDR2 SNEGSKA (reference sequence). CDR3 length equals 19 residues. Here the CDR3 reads CSASKLRGFAGSSTDTQYF. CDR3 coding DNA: TGCAGTGCTAGTAAGCTCCGAGGTTTTGCGGGGAGTAGCACAGATACGCAGTATTTT.

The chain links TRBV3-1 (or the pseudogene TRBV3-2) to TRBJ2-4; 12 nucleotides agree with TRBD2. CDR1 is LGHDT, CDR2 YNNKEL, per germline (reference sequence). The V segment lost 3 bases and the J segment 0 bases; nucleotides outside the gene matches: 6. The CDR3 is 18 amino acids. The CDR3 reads CASSHYGLAGLAKNIQYF. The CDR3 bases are TGTGCCAGCAGCCATTACGGACTAGCGGGATTAGCCAAAAACATTCAGTACTTC.

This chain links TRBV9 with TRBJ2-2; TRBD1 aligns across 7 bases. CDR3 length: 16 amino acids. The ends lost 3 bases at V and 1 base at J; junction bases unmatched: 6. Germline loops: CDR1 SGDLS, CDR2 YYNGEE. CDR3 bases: TGTGCCAGCAGCGCCCCCGGGACAGTGAACACCGGGGAGCTGTTTTTT. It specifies CASSAPGTVNTGELFF.

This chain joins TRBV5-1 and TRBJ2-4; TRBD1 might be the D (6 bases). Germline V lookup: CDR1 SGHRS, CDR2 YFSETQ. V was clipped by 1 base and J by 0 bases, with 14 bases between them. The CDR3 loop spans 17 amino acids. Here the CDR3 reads CASSLWGSGVAKNIQYF. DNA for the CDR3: TGCGCCAGCAGCTTGTGGGGGTCAGGGGTAGCCAAAAACATTCAGTACTTC.

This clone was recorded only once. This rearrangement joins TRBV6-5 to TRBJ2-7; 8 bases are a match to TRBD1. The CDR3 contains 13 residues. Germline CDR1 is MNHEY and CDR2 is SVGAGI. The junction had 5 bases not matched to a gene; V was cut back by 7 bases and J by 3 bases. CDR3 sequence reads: CASTRDRNYEQYF. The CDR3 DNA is TGTGCCAGCACCCGGGACAGGAACTACGAGCAGTACTTC.

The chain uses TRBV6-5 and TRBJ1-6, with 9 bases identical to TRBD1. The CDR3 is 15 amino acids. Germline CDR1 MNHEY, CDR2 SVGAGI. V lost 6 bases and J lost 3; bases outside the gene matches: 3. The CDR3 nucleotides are TGTGCCAGCAGCGGGGACAGGGTCTATAATTCACCCCTCCACTTT. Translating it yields CASSGDRVYNSPLHF.

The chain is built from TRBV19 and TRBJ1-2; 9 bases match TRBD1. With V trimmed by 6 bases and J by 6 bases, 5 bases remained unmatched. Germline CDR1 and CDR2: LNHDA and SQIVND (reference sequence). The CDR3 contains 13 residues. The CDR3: CASRGTGKDGYTF. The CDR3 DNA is TGTGCCAGTAGAGGGACAGGGAAGGATGGCTACACCTTC. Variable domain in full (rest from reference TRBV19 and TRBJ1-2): DGGITQSPKYLFRKEGQNVTLSCEQNLNHDAMYWYRQDPGQGLRLIYYSQIVNDFQKGDIAEGYSVSREKKESFPLTVTSAQKNPTAFYLCASRGTGKDGYTFGSGTRLTVV.

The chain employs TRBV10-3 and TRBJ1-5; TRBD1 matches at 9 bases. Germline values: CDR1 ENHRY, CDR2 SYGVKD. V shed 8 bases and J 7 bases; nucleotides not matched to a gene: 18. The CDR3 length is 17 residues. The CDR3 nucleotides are TGTGCCATCTCCACATCAGGGGGACAGGGAGGGAAACAGCCCCAGCATTTT. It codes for CAISTSGGQGGKQPQHF.

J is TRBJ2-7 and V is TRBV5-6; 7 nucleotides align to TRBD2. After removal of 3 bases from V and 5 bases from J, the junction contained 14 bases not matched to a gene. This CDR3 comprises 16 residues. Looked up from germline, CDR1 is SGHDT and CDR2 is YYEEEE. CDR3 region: CASSYRGTGRVHEQYF. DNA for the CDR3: TGTGCCAGCAGCTACCGGGGGACGGGGAGGGTCCACGAGCAGTACTTC.

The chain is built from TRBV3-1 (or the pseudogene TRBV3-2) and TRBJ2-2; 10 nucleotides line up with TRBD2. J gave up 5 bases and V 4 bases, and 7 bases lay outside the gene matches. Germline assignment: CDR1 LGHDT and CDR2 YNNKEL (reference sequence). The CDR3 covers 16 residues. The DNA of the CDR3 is TGTGCCAGCAGCCCCGGTAGTAGCGGGAGGACCGGGGAGCTGTTTTTT. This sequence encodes CASSPGSSGRTGELFF.

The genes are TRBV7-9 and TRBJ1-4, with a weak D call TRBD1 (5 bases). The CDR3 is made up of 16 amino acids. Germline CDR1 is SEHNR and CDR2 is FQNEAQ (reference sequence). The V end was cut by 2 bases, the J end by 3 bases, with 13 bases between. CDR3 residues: CASSLTNRNPNEKLFF. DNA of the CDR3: TGTGCCAGCAGCTTAACAAACAGGAACCCTAATGAAAAACTGTTTTTT.

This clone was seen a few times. DNA of the CDR3: TGTGCCAGCAGCACTCCCTACGAGCAGTACTTC. Translating it yields CASSTPYEQYF. V gene TRBV12-3 or TRBV12-4 combines with J gene TRBJ2-7; no definite D call. The CDR3 sequence is 11 residues long. V gave up 6 bases and J gave up 2 bases, with 5 bases separating them.

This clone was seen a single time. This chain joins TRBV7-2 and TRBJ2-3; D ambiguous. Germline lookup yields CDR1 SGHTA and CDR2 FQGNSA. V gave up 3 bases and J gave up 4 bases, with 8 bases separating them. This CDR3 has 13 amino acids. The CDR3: CASSLTISDTQYF. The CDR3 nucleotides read TGTGCCAGCAGCTTGACAATTTCAGATACGCAGTATTTT.

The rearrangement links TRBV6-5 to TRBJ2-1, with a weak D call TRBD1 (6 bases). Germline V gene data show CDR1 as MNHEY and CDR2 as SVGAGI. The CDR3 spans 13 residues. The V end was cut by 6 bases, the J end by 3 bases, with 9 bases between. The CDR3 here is CASRMDSYNEQFF. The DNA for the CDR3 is TGTGCCAGCAGGATGGACAGCTACAATGAGCAGTTCTTC.

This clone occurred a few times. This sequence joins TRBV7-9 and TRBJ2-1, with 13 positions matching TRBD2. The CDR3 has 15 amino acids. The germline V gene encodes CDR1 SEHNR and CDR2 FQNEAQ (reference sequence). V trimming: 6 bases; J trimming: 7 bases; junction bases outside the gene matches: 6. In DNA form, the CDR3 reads TGTGCCAGCAGTCAAAGGACTAGCGGGGGTAATGAGCAGTTCTTC. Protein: CASSQRTSGGNEQFF.

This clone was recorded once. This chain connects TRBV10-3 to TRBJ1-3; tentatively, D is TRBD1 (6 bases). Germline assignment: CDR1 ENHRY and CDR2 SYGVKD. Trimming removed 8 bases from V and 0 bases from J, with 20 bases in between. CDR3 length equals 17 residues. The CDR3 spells CAILVRTAADSGNTIYF. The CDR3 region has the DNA TGTGCCATCTTGGTCAGGACAGCAGCCGACTCTGGAAACACCATATATTTT.

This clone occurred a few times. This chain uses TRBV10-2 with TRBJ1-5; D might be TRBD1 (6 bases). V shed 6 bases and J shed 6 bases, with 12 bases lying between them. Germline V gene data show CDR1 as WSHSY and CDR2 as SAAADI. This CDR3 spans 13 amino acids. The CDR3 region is CASRQGQGQPQHF. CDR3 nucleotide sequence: TGCGCCAGCAGGCAGGGGCAGGGTCAGCCCCAGCATTTT.

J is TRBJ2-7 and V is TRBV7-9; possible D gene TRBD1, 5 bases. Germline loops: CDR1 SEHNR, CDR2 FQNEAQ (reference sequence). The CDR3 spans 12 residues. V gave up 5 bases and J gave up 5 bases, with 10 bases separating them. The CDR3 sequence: CASSQGWHEQYF. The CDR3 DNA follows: TGTGCCAGCAGCCAGGGTTGGCACGAGCAGTACTTC. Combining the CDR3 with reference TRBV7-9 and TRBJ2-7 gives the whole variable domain DTGVSQNPRHKITKRGQNVTFRCDPISEHNRLYWYRQTLGQGPEFLTYFQNEAQLEKSRLLSDRFSAERPKGSFSTLEIQRTEQGDSAMYLCASSQGWHEQYFGPGTRLTVT.

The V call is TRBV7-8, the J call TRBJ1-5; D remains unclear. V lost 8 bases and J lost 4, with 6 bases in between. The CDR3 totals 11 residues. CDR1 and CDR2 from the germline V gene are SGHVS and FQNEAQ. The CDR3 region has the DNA TGTGCCAGCTTCCAAAATCAGCCCCAGCATTTT. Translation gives CASFQNQPQHF.

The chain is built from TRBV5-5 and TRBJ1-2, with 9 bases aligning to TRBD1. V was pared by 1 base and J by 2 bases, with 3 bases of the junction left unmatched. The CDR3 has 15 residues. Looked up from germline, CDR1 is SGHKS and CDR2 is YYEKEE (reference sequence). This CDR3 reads CASSLSGTGNYGYTF. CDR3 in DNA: TGTGCCAGCAGCTTGTCCGGGACAGGGAACTATGGCTACACCTTC.